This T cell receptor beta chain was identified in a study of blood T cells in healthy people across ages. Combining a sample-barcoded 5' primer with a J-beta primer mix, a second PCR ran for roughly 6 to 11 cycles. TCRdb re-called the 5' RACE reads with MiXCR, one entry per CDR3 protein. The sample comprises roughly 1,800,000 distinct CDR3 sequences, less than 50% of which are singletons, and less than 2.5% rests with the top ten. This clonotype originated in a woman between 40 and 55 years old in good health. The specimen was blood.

The CDR3 sequence: CSGGHVTGELFF. CDR3 DNA: TGCAGCGGCGGACACGTCACCGGGGAGCTGTTTTTT. V and J are TRBV29-1 and TRBJ2-2; D might be TRBD1 (5 bases). This CDR3 comprises 12 residues. With 7 bases removed from V and 4 bases from J, the gap between germline ends came to 10 bases. Germline V CDR1 and CDR2: SQVTM, ANQGSEA.